Included here is one TCR beta chain sequence, with context. This sample is part of a study of blood T cells in healthy people across ages. Germline lookup yields CDR1 KGHDR and CDR2 SFDVKD. The CDR3 length is 16 residues. Trimming removed 5 bases from V and 1 base from J, with 11 bases in between. PCR was performed a second time for roughly 7 to 12 cycles using a sample-barcoded 5' primer and a J-beta primer mix. TCRdb ran MiXCR on the 5' RACE reads and lists one entry per CDR3 protein. Here the sample spans nearly 800,000 distinct CDR3 sequences, 20% to 30% being singletons. In addition, the sample was reused for a study of T cells of mothers and their children.

Sequenced material: blood. The receptor's source is a boy younger than 18 in good health. The genes are TRBV24-1 and TRBJ2-6, with D hard to call. The CDR3 protein is CATSGSLVSGANVLTF. The CDR3 bases are TGTGCCACCAGTGGGTCCCTAGTTTCTGGGGCCAACGTCCTGACTTTC.